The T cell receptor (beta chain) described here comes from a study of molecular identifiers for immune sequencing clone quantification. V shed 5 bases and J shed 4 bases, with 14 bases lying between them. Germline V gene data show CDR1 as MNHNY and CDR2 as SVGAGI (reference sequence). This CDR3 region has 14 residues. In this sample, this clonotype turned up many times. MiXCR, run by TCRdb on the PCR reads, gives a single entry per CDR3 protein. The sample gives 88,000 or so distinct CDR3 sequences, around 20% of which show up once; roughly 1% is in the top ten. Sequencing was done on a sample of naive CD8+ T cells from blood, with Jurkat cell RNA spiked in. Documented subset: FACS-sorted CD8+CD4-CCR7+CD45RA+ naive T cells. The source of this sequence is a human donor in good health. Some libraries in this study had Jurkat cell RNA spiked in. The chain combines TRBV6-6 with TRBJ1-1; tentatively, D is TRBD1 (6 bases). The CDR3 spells CASSPSRGGTEAFF. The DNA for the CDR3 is TGTGCCAGCAGTCCATCCAGGGGAGGCACTGAAGCTTTCTTT.